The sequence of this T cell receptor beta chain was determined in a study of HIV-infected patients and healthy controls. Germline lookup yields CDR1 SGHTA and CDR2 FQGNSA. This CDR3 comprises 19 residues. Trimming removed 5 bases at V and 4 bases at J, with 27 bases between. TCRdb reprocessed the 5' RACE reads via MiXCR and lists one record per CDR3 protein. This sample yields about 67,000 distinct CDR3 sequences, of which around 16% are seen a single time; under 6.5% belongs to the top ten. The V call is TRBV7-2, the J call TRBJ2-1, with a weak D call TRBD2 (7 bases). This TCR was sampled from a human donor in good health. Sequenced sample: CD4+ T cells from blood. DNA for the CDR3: TGTGCCAGCAGCCCAAGGGGGGGGTCCGTGATCCTTCAATACAATGAGCAGTTCTTC. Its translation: CASSPRGGSVILQYNEQFF.